This T cell receptor beta chain was identified during a study of somatic mutations in cytotoxic T cells in rheumatoid arthritis. The sample holds a few counts of this clone. Its antigen is currently unknown. Purity of the CD4+ and CD8+ cells, isolated by positive magnetic bead selection, was checked by flow cytometry. Here immunoSEQ multiplex PCR was the method, and the copy in TCRdb shows in-frame clones only, minus some. The sample carries about 25,000 clones, roughly four fifths recorded once. Overall study results and limits: Among fewer than 80 patients, 7 or 8 showed a largest CD8+ clone that surpassed 20% of CD8+ cells. CD8+ T cells showed clonality that did not differ significantly between patients with rheumatoid arthritis and age-matched healthy controls. Clonality of CD8+ cells rose with age in rheumatoid arthritis patients but not healthy controls.

The CDR3 totals 13 residues. V lost 0 bases and J lost 0, with 6 bases in between. Germline CDR1 reads SQVTM; CDR2 reads ANQGSEA. The sequence was collected from a woman between 18 and 29 years old in good health. V is TRBV29-1 and J is TRBJ2-7, with D possibly matching TRBD2 (5 bases). The sample consisted of CD8+ T cells sorted from blood. CDR3 bases: TGCAGCGTTGAAGAGAGGGACTCCTACGAGCAGTACTTC. This translates into CSVEERDSYEQYF.